The 30 T cell receptor beta chains in this list originate from one sample, sequenced in a study of T cells after yellow fever vaccination. Via MiXCR, TCRdb re-called the 5' RACE reads, giving one row per CDR3 protein. The sample has about 340,000 distinct CDR3 sequences, roughly an eighth seen once. The source material was CD4+ T cells sorted from PBMCs, sampled 15 days after the yellow fever booster vaccination. The origin of the receptors is a young man who received the YFV17D yellow fever vaccine.

This clonotype has more than one count but fewer than ten. The genes are TRBV20-1 and TRBJ2-7; D might be TRBD1 or TRBD2, each matching 5 bases. Per the germline V gene, CDR1 is DFQATT and CDR2 is SNEGSKA (reference sequence). The V end was cut by 6 bases, the J end by 3 bases, with 9 bases between. The CDR3 has 11 residues. In nucleotides, the CDR3 is TGCAGTGCCGGGGCGTACTACGAGCAGTACGTC. Residues: CSAGAYYEQYV.

This clonotype was seen ten or more times. This rearrangement joins TRBV4-3 to TRBJ2-5; 7 nucleotides match TRBD2. Losses at the gene ends were 4 bases for V and 2 bases for J; bases not matched to a gene: 7. Germline lookup yields CDR1 LGHNA and CDR2 YSLEER. This CDR3 is 15 amino acids long. DNA of the CDR3: TGCGCCAGCAGCCGCCGGGCGCGGGGGCAAGAGACCCAGTACTTC. Its translation: CASSRRARGQETQYF.

In this sample, this clonotype turned up a few times. This chain links TRBV4-1 with TRBJ1-2, with a possible D match to TRBD1 (6 bases). Per the germline V gene, CDR1 is MGHRA and CDR2 is YSYEKL. With 1 base removed from V and 4 bases from J, the gap between germline ends came to 16 bases. This CDR3 region has 16 residues. The CDR3 here is CASSQGGPSLSYGYTF. Here the CDR3 DNA reads TGCGCCAGCAGCCAAGGGGGGCCCTCCCTTTCCTATGGCTACACCTTC.

This clonotype was seen only a few times. J is TRBJ2-3 and V is TRBV3-1; the match to TRBD2 covers 7 bases. CDR1 is LGHDT and CDR2 is YNNKEL in the germline V gene (reference sequence). The CDR3 totals 15 residues. V lost 1 base, J lost 7 bases, and 8 bases stayed unmatched. This CDR3 is CASSQGWLAANTQYF. CDR3 in DNA: TGTGCCAGCAGCCAAGGGTGGCTAGCGGCTAATACGCAGTATTTT.

This clonotype was seen ten or more times. The V gene is TRBV25-1, the J gene TRBJ1-4; a possible D gene is TRBD1 (5 bases). The CDR3 is 13 residues long. The germline V and J ends were trimmed by 8 bases and 3 bases, with 10 bases remaining between them. Looked up from germline, CDR1 is MGHDK and CDR2 is SYGVNS. The chain's CDR3 is CASRRGPNEKLFF. CDR3 nucleotides: TGTGCCAGCCGCCGGGGCCCTAATGAAAAACTGTTTTTT.

CDR3 loop: CASSLALAGGNTDTQYF. CDR3 coding DNA: TGTGCCAGCAGCTTAGCGCTGGCGGGGGGGAACACAGATACGCAGTATTTT. This chain links TRBV7-2 with TRBJ2-3, with 9 bases aligning to TRBD2. Germline CDR1 and CDR2: SGHTA and FQGNSA. This CDR3 has 17 residues. V was pared by 0 bases and J by 2 bases, with 6 bases of the junction left unmatched. The full variable domain, completed using reference TRBV7-2 and TRBJ2-3, is GAGVSQSPSNKVTEKGKDVELRCDPISGHTALYWYRQSLGQGLEFLIYFQGNSAPDKSGLPSDRFSAERTGGSVSTLTIQRTQQEDSAVYLCASSLALAGGNTDTQYFGPGTRLTVL.

The rearrangement joins TRBV7-2 to TRBJ1-1; D is ambiguous. Germline V gene sequence: CDR1 SGHTA, CDR2 FQGNSA. CDR3 length: 13 residues. V was trimmed by 5 bases and J by 0 bases, leaving 7 bases between them. CDR3 sequence: CASSRRMNTEAFF. The DNA for the CDR3 is TGTGCCAGCAGCCGGCGTATGAACACTGAAGCTTTCTTT.

The V and J genes are TRBV5-4 and TRBJ1-1; TRBD1 matches at 10 bases. V was pared by 2 bases and J by 11 bases, with 9 bases of the junction left unmatched. CDR3 size: 14 residues. Germline V gene sequence: CDR1 SGHNT, CDR2 YYREEE (reference sequence). CDR3 nucleotides: TGTGCCAGCAGCTTCCGGGACAGGGGTGATCGCGCTTTCTTT. Protein sequence: CASSFRDRGDRAFF.

This clonotype was seen a few times. The chain joins TRBV20-1 to TRBJ1-5; no definite D call. The V gene lost 6 bases and the J gene lost 0 bases, with 9 bases spanning the gap. The CDR3 consists of 13 residues. The germline CDR1 and CDR2 sequences are DFQATT and SNEGSKA (reference sequence). The CDR3 spells CSARGSSNQPQHF. The DNA of the CDR3 is TGCAGTGCCCGCGGAAGTAGCAATCAGCCCCAGCATTTT.

This chain uses TRBV12-3 or TRBV12-4 with TRBJ1-1; D may be TRBD1 (6 bases). V was shortened by 5 bases and J by 5 bases, with 15 bases between the two germline ends. The CDR3 runs 14 residues. The CDR3 sequence is CASSPTGFRTEAFF. DNA for the CDR3: TGTGCCAGCAGTCCCACAGGGTTCCGAACTGAAGCTTTCTTT.

V is TRBV20-1 and J is TRBJ2-2, with a possible D match to TRBD1 (5 bases). The germline V gene has CDR1 DFQATT and CDR2 SNEGSKA (reference sequence). The V end was cut by 3 bases, the J end by 2 bases, with 22 bases between. This CDR3 comprises 18 residues. The CDR3 reads CSASGDGGRAINTGELFF. Written as DNA, the CDR3 is TGCAGTGCTAGTGGTGATGGCGGCAGGGCTATTAACACCGGGGAGCTGTTTTTT.

The chain joins TRBV7-2 to TRBJ2-2, with unresolved D. Looked up from germline, CDR1 is SGHTA and CDR2 is FQGNSA. V was pared by 1 base and J by 6 bases, with 9 bases between. The CDR3 covers 14 residues. The CDR3 bases are TGTGCCAGCAGCTTAGGGCAGTTATCCGGGGAGCTGTTTTTT. This translates into CASSLGQLSGELFF.

This clonotype was seen more than once but under ten times. This sequence joins TRBV9 and TRBJ2-7; D is unclear. Per germline, CDR1 SGDLS and CDR2 YYNGEE. Trimming pared 0 bases from V and 4 bases from J, leaving 8 bases between. The CDR3 runs to 13 residues. CDR3 nucleotide sequence: TGTGCCAGCAGCGTAGCCTTGGAATACGAGCAGTACTTC. This codes for CASSVALEYEQYF.

This clonotype appeared a few times. This chain joins TRBV1 and TRBJ2-1; the listed D gene, TRBD1, was not tested against the DNA. TRBV1 is a pseudogene. This CDR3 contains 16 residues. The CDR3 spells CTRTGDERSSYNEQFF. Here the CDR3 DNA reads TGCACCAGGACAGGGGACGAAAGGAGCTCCTACAATGAGCAGTTCTTC.

The sample holds many counts of this clonotype. The chain uses TRBV5-1 and TRBJ1-5; 8 bases align to TRBD1. The CDR3 length is 14 residues. V trimming: 3 bases; J trimming: 5 bases; junction bases outside the gene matches: 4. CDR1 is SGHRS and CDR2 is YFSETQ in the germline V gene. The CDR3 loop is CASSSTGGDQPQHF. CDR3 DNA: TGCGCCAGCAGCTCAACAGGGGGGGATCAGCCCCAGCATTTT.

The CDR3 region is CASSLDPPGSQHF. The DNA of the CDR3 is TGTGCCAGCAGTTTAGATCCCCCGGGGTCCCAGCATTTT. The rearrangement joins TRBV12-3 or TRBV12-4 to TRBJ1-5, with D hard to call. The CDR3 covers 13 residues. The V gene lost 1 base and the J gene lost 11 bases, with 12 bases spanning the gap.

This clonotype was detected ten times or more. The chain links TRBV24-1 to TRBJ2-4; maybe TRBD2 (5 bases). CDR3 size: 18 residues. The V end lost 2 bases, the J end lost 0 bases, and 16 bases lay between the germline ends. The germline CDR1 and CDR2 sequences are KGHDR and SFDVKD. The CDR3 coding sequence is TGTGCCACCAGTGATTCAGGACGTCATGCGGGAGCCAAAAACATTCAGTACTTC. Its protein is CATSDSGRHAGAKNIQYF.

V and J are TRBV6-2 or TRBV6-3 and TRBJ2-7, with D perhaps matching TRBD2 (5 bases). This CDR3 has 17 amino acids. Germline loops: CDR1 MNHEY, CDR2 SVGEGT. V lost 8 bases and J lost 0, with 23 bases in between. The DNA for the CDR3 is TGTGCCAGCGGGAGTTTGTTGGCTCAGTCGAGCTCCTACGAGCAGTACTTC. This gives the protein CASGSLLAQSSSYEQYF.

This rearrangement joins TRBV4-3 to TRBJ1-6, with 10 bases identical to TRBD1. The CDR3 is 15 amino acids. V dropped 3 bases and J dropped 10; count of bases not matched to a gene: 6. Germline CDR1 and CDR2: LGHNA and YSLEER. CDR3 region: CASSQVTGGASPLHF. The CDR3 DNA is TGCGCCAGCAGCCAGGTGACAGGGGGCGCGTCACCCCTCCACTTT.

This clonotype has a handful of counts. CDR3 amino acids: CSARVRPNQETQYF. Written as DNA, the CDR3 is TGCAGTGCTAGAGTGAGGCCGAACCAAGAGACCCAGTACTTC. The chain carries TRBV20-1 and TRBJ2-5; D ambiguous. Trimming took 1 base from V and 0 from J, leaving 9 bases between them. This CDR3 has 14 amino acids. Germline V lookup: CDR1 DFQATT, CDR2 SNEGSKA (reference sequence).

This clonotype was seen ten or more times. CDR3 region: CASSLNPGDYEQYF. CDR3 nucleotide sequence: TGTGCCAGCAGCTTAAACCCAGGAGACTACGAGCAGTACTTC. V gene TRBV7-2 combines with J gene TRBJ2-7; D gene ambiguous. CDR1 SGHTA and CDR2 FQGNSA come from the germline V gene. With 2 bases removed from V and 3 bases from J, the gap between germline ends came to 11 bases. CDR3 length equals 14 residues.

Ten or more counts support this clonotype. The chain uses TRBV12-3 or TRBV12-4 and TRBJ2-4, with TRBD2 as a possible D gene (5 bases). Trimming removed 0 bases from V and 6 bases from J, with 9 bases in between. This CDR3 is built from 14 residues. The CDR3 region is CASSLAPAGNIQYF. The CDR3 nucleotides are TGTGCCAGCAGTTTAGCCCCGGCGGGAAACATTCAGTACTTC.

This clonotype was seen a few times. The rearrangement joins TRBV4-2 to TRBJ1-2; possibly TRBD1 for D (6 bases). This CDR3 has 16 residues. V lost 3 bases to trimming and J lost 1 base, with 15 bases between them. The germline gives CDR1 LGHNA, CDR2 YNFKEQ. The CDR3 DNA reads as TGTGCCAGCAGCCACTTTGCGGGACAAGATAACTATGGCTACACCTTC. Translating gives CASSHFAGQDNYGYTF.

This chain uses TRBV11-2 with TRBJ2-1; D is unresolved. CDR3 length: 14 amino acids. Trimming removed 7 bases at V and 9 bases at J, with 19 bases between. Germline CDR1 and CDR2: SGHAT and FQNNGV. The CDR3 spells CASTIAGSSIEQFF. The CDR3 DNA reads as TGTGCCAGCACCATAGCCGGGTCATCTATTGAGCAGTTCTTC.

The rearrangement uses TRBV5-4 and TRBJ2-7; no reliable D call. Germline lookup yields CDR1 SGHNT and CDR2 YYREEE (reference sequence). V dropped 0 bases and J dropped 5 bases, with 6 bases sitting between them. This CDR3 contains 12 residues. DNA for the CDR3: TGTGCCAGCAGCTTGGACAGAAACGAGCAGTACGTC. It codes for CASSLDRNEQYV.

The chain has TRBV3-2 and TRBJ2-5; the tabulated D call, TRBD1, remains unverified against the DNA. TRBV3-2 is noted as a pseudogene. CDR3 length: 17 amino acids. CDR3 bases: TGTGCCAGCAGCCAAGTACCCGGTGGGGGCGGCCAAGAGACCCAGTACTTC. This sequence encodes CASSQVPGGGGQETQYF.

This clonotype came up a few times. The V call is TRBV7-9, the J call TRBJ2-1; 7 bases are shared with TRBD1. With 5 bases clipped from V and 9 bases from J, the junction kept 10 bases outside the gene matches. CDR3 size: 14 residues. The germline CDR1 and CDR2 sequences are SEHNR and FQNEAQ (reference sequence). This CDR3 is CASSLTGNRAEQFF. CDR3 DNA: TGTGCCAGCAGCCTGACAGGGAACAGGGCTGAGCAGTTCTTC. Full variable domain (missing parts from reference TRBV7-9 and TRBJ2-1): DTGVSQNPRHKITKRGQNVTFRCDPISEHNRLYWYRQTLGQGPEFLTYFQNEAQLEKSRLLSDRFSAERPKGSFSTLEIQRTEQGDSAMYLCASSLTGNRAEQFFGPGTRLTVL.

This clonotype was detected many times. This chain uses TRBV7-6 with TRBJ2-5, with TRBD1 matching 7 bases. The CDR3 has 17 amino acids. The V and J ends lost 7 bases and 5 bases, in that order; junction bases with no gene match: 19. The germline gives CDR1 SGHVS, CDR2 FNYEAQ. CDR3 region: CASNHIRDRGYRETQYF. The CDR3 DNA is TGTGCCAGCAACCACATCCGGGACAGAGGATACAGGGAGACCCAGTACTTC.

This clonotype appeared a few times. The chain links TRBV12-3 or TRBV12-4 to TRBJ1-1; D may be TRBD1 (5 bases). Trimming shortened V by 3 bases and J by 5 bases, and 13 bases separated the two germline ends. CDR3 length equals 14 residues. This chain's CDR3 is CASSLLGVQTEAFF. Here the CDR3 DNA reads TGTGCCAGCAGTTTGTTAGGGGTGCAGACTGAAGCTTTCTTT.

This clonotype turned up a few times. The rearrangement uses TRBV5-1 and TRBJ2-5; tentatively, D is TRBD1 (6 bases). From germline, CDR1 is SGHRS and CDR2 YFSETQ. CDR3 length: 15 amino acids. Trimming took off 4 bases at V and 0 bases at J, with 13 bases between the two ends. Here the CDR3 DNA reads TGCGCCAGCAGCGGGATGACAGGCCACCAAGAGACCCAGTACTTC. This sequence encodes CASSGMTGHQETQYF.